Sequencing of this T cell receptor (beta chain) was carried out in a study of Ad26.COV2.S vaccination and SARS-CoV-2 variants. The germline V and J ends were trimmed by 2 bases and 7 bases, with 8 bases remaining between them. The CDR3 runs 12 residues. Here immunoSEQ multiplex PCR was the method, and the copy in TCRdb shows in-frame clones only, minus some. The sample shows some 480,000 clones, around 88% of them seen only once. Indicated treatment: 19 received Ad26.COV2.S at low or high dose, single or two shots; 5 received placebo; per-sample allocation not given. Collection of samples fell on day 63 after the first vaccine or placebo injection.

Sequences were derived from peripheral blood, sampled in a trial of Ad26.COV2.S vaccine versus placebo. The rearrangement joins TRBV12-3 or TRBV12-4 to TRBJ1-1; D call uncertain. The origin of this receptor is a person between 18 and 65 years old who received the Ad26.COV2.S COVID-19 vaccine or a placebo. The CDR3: CASSLSRDEAFF. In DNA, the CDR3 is TGTGCCAGCAGTTTATCGAGGGATGAAGCTTTCTTT.